The clone carrying this TCR beta chain was observed once. Per the study methods: Estimates of nucleated cell counts were drawn from the amplification of reference gene primers. Some clones are missing from TCRdb's copy, which holds only in-frame ones; the method was immunoSEQ multiplex PCR. Clone size and V and J calls were adopted from that table, with D and trimming inferred from the DNA. In the table there are about 140,000 clones, approximately 83% of which are singletons. The sample belongs to a study of blood T cell repertoires in COVID-19. At the level of the study: Both acute and convalescent COVID-19 samples were obtained from the United States, Italy and Spain.

CDR1 is GTSNPN and CDR2 is SVGIG in the germline V gene (reference sequence). CDR3 length: 14 amino acids. Trimming took off 0 bases at V and 1 base at J, with 7 bases between the two ends. Source material: peripheral blood. V gene TRBV30 combines with J gene TRBJ1-3; D not certain. The sequence was collected from a woman in her sixties with acute or convalescent COVID-19. The CDR3 nucleotides are TGTGCCTGGAGTGTACAGTATTCTGGAAACACCATATATTTT. The encoded protein is CAWSVQYSGNTIYF.